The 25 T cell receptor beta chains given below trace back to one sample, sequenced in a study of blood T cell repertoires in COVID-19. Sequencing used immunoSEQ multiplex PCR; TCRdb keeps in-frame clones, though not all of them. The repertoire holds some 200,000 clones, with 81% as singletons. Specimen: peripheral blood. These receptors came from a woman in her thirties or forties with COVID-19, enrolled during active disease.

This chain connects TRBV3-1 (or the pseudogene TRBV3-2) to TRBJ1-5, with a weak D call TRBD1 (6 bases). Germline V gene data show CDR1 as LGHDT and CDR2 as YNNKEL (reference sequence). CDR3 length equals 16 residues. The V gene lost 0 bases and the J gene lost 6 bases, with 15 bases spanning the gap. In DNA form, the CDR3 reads TGTGCCAGCAGCCAAGATGCGGGGGGGCTGGGTCAGCCCCAGCATTTT. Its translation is CASSQDAGGLGQPQHF.

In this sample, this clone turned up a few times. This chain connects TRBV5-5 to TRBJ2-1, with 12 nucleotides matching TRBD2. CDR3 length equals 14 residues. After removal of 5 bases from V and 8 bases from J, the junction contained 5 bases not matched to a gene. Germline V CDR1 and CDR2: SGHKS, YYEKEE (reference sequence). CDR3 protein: CASRETSGRDEQFF. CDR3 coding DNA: TGTGCCAGCAGGGAGACTAGCGGGAGAGATGAGCAGTTCTTC.

CDR3 sequence (DNA): TGCGCCAGCAGTGAAGTCCAAGGCGGGAGAGGGGGTGTTTTGGAATACGAGCAGTACTTC. Protein: CASSEVQGGRGGVLEYEQYF. The chain is built from TRBV10-2 and TRBJ2-7; D is possibly TRBD2 (7 bases). The V end was cut by 3 bases, the J end by 4 bases, with 31 bases between. The CDR3 is 20 amino acids. The germline V gene has CDR1 WSHSY and CDR2 SAAADI.

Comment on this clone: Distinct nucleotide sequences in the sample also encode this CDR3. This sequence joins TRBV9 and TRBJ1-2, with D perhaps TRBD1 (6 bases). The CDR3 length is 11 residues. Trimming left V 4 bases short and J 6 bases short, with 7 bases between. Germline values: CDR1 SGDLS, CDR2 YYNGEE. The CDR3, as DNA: TGTGCCAGCAGCAAGGGGGATGGCTACACCTTC. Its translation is CASSKGDGYTF.

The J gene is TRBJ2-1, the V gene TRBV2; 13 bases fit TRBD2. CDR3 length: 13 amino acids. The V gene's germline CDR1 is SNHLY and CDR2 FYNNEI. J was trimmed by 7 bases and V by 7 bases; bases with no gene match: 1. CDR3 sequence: CASKGLAGNEQFF. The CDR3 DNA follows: TGTGCCAGCAAGGGACTAGCGGGAAATGAGCAGTTCTTC.

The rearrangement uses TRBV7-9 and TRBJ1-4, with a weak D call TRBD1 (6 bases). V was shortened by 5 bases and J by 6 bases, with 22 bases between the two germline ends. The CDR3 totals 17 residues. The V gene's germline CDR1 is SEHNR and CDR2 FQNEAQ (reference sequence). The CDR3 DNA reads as TGTGCCAGCAGCACACTTCTGGGGGCGGACGGAGATGAAAAACTGTTTTTT. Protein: CASSTLLGADGDEKLFF.

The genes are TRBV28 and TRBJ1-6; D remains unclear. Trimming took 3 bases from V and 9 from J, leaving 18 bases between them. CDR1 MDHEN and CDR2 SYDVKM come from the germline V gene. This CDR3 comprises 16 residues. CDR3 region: CASSFTHTGRGSPLHF. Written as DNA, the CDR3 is TGTGCCAGCAGTTTCACCCACACGGGCCGGGGTTCACCCCTCCACTTT.

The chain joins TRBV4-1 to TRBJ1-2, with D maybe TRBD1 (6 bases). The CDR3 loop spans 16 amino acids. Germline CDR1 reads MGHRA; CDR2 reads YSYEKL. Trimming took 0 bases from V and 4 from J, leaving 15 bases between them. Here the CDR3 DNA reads TGCGCCAGCAGCCAAGAGGGGACACTCCCTACCTATGGCTACACCTTC. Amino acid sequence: CASSQEGTLPTYGYTF.

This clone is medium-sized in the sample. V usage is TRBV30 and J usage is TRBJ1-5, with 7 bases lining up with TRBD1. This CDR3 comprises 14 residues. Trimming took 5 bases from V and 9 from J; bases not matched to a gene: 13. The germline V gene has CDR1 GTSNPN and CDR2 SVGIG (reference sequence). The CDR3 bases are TGTGCCTGGGGCCCACAGGGGAGTGATCTGCCCCAGCATTTT. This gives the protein CAWGPQGSDLPQHF.

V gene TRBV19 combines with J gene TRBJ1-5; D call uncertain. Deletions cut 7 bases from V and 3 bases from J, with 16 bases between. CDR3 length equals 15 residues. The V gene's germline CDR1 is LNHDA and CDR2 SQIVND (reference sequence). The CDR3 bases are TGTGCCAGTACTAGGACTGTTACACTCAATCAGCCCCAGCATTTT. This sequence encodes CASTRTVTLNQPQHF.

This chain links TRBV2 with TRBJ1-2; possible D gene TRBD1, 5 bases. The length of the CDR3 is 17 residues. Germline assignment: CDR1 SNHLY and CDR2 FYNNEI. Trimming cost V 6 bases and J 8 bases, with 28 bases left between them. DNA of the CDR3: TGTGCCAGCAGAAAGGAAAACACAGGAGGGTCCAAACCCGGCTACACCTTC. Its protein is CASRKENTGGSKPGYTF.

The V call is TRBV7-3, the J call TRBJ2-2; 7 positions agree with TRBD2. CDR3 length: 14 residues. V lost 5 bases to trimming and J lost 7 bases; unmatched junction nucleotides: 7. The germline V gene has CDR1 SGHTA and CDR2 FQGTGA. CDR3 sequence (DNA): TGTGCCAGCAGCAAAGGACTAGTAGGCGGGGAGCTGTTTTTT. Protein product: CASSKGLVGGELFF. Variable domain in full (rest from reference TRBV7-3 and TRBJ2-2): GAGVSQTPSNKVTEKGKYVELRCDPISGHTALYWYRQSLGQGPEFLIYFQGTGAADDSGLPNDRFFAVRPEGSVSTLKIQRTERGDSAVYLCASSKGLVGGELFFGEGSRLTVL.

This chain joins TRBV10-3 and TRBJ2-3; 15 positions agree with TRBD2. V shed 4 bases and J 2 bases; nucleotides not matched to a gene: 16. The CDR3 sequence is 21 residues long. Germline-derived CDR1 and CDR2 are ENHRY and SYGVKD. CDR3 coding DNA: TGTGCCATCAGTGGGGGGACTAGCGGGAGGAATACGCCGGGTCTCACAGATACGCAGTATTTT. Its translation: CAISGGTSGRNTPGLTDTQYF.

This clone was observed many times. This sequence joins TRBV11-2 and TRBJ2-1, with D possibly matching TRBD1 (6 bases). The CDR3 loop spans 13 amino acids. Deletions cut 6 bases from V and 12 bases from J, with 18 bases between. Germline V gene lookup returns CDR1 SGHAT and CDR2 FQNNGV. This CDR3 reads CASSGGDRLGQFF. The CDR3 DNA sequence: TGTGCCAGCAGTGGCGGAGACAGGTTGGGGCAGTTCTTC.

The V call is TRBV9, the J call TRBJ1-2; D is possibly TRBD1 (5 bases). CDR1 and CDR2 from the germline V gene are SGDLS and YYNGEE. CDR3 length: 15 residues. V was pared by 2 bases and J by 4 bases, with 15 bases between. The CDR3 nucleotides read TGTGCCAGCAGCGTCTCAGGGTTAGCGGGCTATGGCTACACCTTC. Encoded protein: CASSVSGLAGYGYTF.

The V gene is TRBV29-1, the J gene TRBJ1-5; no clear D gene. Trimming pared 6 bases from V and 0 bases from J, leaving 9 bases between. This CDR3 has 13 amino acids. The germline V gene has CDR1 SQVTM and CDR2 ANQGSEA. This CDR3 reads CSVGEHSNQPQHF. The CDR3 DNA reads TGCAGCGTCGGGGAGCATAGCAATCAGCCCCAGCATTTT. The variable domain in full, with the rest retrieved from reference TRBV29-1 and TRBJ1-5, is SAVISQKPSRDICQRGTSLTIQCQVDSQVTMMFWYRQQPGQSLTLIATANQGSEATYESGFVIDKFPISRPNLTFSTLTVSNMSPEDSSIYLCSVGEHSNQPQHFGDGTRLSIL.

This chain's CDR3 is CASRFRDRLAYEQYF. Written as DNA, the CDR3 is TGTGCCAGCAGGTTCAGGGACAGGCTTGCCTACGAGCAGTACTTC. The genes are TRBV28 and TRBJ2-7; 8 positions agree with TRBD1. Trimming at V came to 6 bases and at J to 2 bases, leaving 9 bases not matched to a gene. Germline values: CDR1 MDHEN, CDR2 SYDVKM. This CDR3 is built from 15 residues. Based on the CDR3 plus reference TRBV28 and TRBJ2-7, the full variable domain is DVKVTQSSRYLVKRTGEKVFLECVQDMDHENMFWYRQDPGLGLRLIYFSYDVKMKEKGDIPEGYSVSREKKERFSLILESASTNQTSMYLCASRFRDRLAYEQYFGPGTRLTVT.

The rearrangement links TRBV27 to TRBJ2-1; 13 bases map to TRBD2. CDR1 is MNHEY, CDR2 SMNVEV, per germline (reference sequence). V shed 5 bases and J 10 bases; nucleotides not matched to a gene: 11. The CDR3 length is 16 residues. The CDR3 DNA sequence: TGTGCCAGCAGTACCACTAGCGGGGGGGCCAGGCTAGAGCAGTTCTTC. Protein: CASSTTSGGARLEQFF.

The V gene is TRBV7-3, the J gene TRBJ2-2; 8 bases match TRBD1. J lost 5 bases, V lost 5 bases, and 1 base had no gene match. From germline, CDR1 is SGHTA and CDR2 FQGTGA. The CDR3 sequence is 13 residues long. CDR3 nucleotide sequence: TGTGCCAGCAGCAGACAGGGGACCGGGGAGCTGTTTTTT. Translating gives CASSRQGTGELFF.

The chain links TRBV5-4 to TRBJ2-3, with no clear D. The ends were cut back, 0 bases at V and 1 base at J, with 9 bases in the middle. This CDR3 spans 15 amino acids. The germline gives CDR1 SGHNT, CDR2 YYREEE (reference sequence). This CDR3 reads CASSLDDTGTDTQYF. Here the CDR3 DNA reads TGTGCCAGCAGCTTGGATGACACTGGCACAGATACGCAGTATTTT.

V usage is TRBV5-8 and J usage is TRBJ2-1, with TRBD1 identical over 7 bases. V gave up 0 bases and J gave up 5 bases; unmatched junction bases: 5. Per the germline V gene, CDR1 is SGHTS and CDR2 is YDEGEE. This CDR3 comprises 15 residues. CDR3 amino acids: CASSLGDRPNNEQFF. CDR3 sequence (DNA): TGTGCCAGCAGCTTGGGGGACAGACCGAACAATGAGCAGTTCTTC. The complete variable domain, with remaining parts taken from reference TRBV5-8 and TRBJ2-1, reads EAGVTQSPTHLIKTRGQQATLRCSPISGHTSVYWYQQALGLGLQFLLWYDEGEERNRGNFPPRFSGRQFPNYSSELNVNALELEDSALYLCASSLGDRPNNEQFFGPGTRLTVL.

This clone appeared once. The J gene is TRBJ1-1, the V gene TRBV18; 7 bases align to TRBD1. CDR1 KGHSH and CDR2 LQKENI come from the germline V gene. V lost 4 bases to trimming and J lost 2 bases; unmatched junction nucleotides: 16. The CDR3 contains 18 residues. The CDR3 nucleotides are TGTGCCAGCTCACTACAACCGCTCGCCGACAGGGCTAACACTGAAGCTTTCTTT. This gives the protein CASSLQPLADRANTEAFF.

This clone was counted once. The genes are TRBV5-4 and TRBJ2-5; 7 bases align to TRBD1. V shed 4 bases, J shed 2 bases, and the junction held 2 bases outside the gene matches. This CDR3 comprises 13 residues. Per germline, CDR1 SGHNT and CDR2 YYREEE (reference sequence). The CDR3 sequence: CASSVGQQETQYF. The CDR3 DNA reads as TGTGCCAGCAGCGTGGGACAGCAAGAGACCCAGTACTTC.

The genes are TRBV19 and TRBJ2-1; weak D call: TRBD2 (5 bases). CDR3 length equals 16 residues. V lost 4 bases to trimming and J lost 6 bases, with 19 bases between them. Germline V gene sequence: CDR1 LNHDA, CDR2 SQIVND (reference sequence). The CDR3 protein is CASSTPGSPTGNEQFF. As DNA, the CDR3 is TGTGCCAGTAGTACCCCGGGATCCCCCACTGGCAATGAGCAGTTCTTC.

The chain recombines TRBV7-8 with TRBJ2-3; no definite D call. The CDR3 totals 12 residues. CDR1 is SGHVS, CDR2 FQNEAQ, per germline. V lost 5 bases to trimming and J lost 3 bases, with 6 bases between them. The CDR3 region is CASSHNTDTQYF. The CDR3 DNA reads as TGTGCCAGCAGCCACAATACAGATACGCAGTATTTT.